The rows below give T cell receptor beta chains drawn from one sample of a study of identical twins. Via MiXCR, TCRdb re-called the 5' RACE reads, giving one row per CDR3 protein. Of about 920,000 distinct CDR3 sequences detected, about 12% appear once; the ten largest clones hold about 1.5%. These data were also filed under a second study, of yellow fever vaccine responses in identical twins.

Sequenced: PBMCs. The origin of the receptors is a woman aged 18-29 years in good health. The CDR3 runs from the conserved cysteine through the conserved F or W. The order of the fields is clone size, V gene, D gene, J gene, CDR3 DNA, CDR3 protein. A D gene is named only where the DNA matches it firmly. Some rows have no size entry. The others give once, few or many, or a class for an expanded clone.

size: many
V: TRBV20-1
D: TRBD2
J: TRBJ2-4
DNA: TGCAGTGCTAGAGATTTGACTAGCGGGGGGGCTGCCAAAAACATTCAGTACTTC
CDR3: CSARDLTSGGAAKNIQYF

size: -
V: TRBV29-1
D: -
J: TRBJ2-1
DNA: TGCAGCGTTTCCGGACTCACCTACAATGAGCAGTTCTTC
CDR3: CSVSGLTYNEQFF

size: many
V: TRBV7-8
D: TRBD2
J: TRBJ2-3
DNA: TGTGCCAGCAGCCTAGGACTAGCGGGAGGAGCTAGCACAGATACGCAGTATTTT
CDR3: CASSLGLAGGASTDTQYF

size: -
V: TRBV12-3/TRBV12-4
D: -
J: TRBJ2-1
DNA: TGTGCCAGCAGTTTTTTAGCGGAATCAGAGCAGTTCTTC
CDR3: CASSFLAESEQFF

size: -
V: TRBV18
D: TRBD2
J: TRBJ2-1
DNA: TGTGCCAGCTCTCAACTACTAGCGGCCCGGGGAGAGCAGTTCTTC
CDR3: CASSQLLAARGEQFF

size: few
V: TRBV20-1
D: TRBD2
J: TRBJ2-5
DNA: TGCAGTGCTAACCTAGCGGGGGACATCCAAGAGACCCAGTACTTC
CDR3: CSANLAGDIQETQYF

size: few
V: TRBV6-2/TRBV6-3
D: TRBD1
J: TRBJ1-1
DNA: TGTGCCAGCAGTTACCCTCAACTCAACAGGGGGCAAGGGATGAACACTGAAGCTTTCTTT
CDR3: CASSYPQLNRGQGMNTEAFF

size: few
V: TRBV14
D: -
J: TRBJ2-1
DNA: TGTGCCAGCAGCCGCAAGGGCAAAGGGGGGTCTGAGCAGTTCTTC
CDR3: CASSRKGKGGSEQFF

size: few
V: TRBV5-1
D: -
J: TRBJ1-2
DNA: TGCGCCAGCAGCTTTAAACATGGGTTTGGCTACACCTTC
CDR3: CASSFKHGFGYTF

size: few
V: TRBV7-2
D: TRBD2
J: TRBJ2-3
DNA: TGTGCCAGCAGCTTAGGGCTGTGGGCGGGAGCGGAAGATACGCAGTATTTT
CDR3: CASSLGLWAGAEDTQYF

size: many
V: TRBV10-3
D: TRBD1
J: TRBJ2-7
DNA: TGTGCCATCAGTGAGTCAGGGGGCGGCTTCAACGAGCAGTACTTC
CDR3: CAISESGGGFNEQYF

size: few
V: TRBV6-2/TRBV6-3
D: -
J: TRBJ2-5
DNA: TGTGCCAGCAGTTTTGGTTCGGGGTACCAAGAGACCCAGTACTTC
CDR3: CASSFGSGYQETQYF

size: few
V: TRBV12-3/TRBV12-4
D: -
J: TRBJ2-6
DNA: TGTGCCAGCAGTTTTACCTCTGGGGCCAACGTCCTGACTTTC
CDR3: CASSFTSGANVLTF

size: few
V: TRBV20-1
D: TRBD2
J: TRBJ2-7
DNA: TGCAGTGCCAGTAATCCCGGGACTATTCGAACCTACGAGCAGTACTTC
CDR3: CSASNPGTIRTYEQYF

size: many
V: TRBV7-9
D: -
J: TRBJ1-5
DNA: TGTGCCAGCAGCTTAGGGGCTCAGCCCCAGCATTTT
CDR3: CASSLGAQPQHF

size: few
V: TRBV10-3
D: TRBD2
J: TRBJ2-2
DNA: TGTGCCATCAGTCATTTTGCGGGAGAGACGGCCGGGGAGCTGTTTTTT
CDR3: CAISHFAGETAGELFF

size: -
V: TRBV7-9
D: TRBD1
J: TRBJ1-2
DNA: TGTGCCAGCAGCTTAGTTCAGGGGGACTACACCTTC
CDR3: CASSLVQGDYTF

size: few
V: TRBV6-5
D: TRBD1
J: TRBJ2-3
DNA: TGTGCCAGCAGTTACGACTCGAGGGACAGGGCCACAGATACGCAGTATTTT
CDR3: CASSYDSRDRATDTQYF

size: -
V: TRBV7-8
D: TRBD1
J: TRBJ1-2
DNA: TGTGCCAGCAGCTTAGTCCGGGACAGATCCTATGGCTACACCTTC
CDR3: CASSLVRDRSYGYTF

size: -
V: TRBV7-9
D: TRBD1
J: TRBJ1-2
DNA: TGTGCCAGCAGCCCAGCTCAAAACAGGGGTGGCTACACCTTC
CDR3: CASSPAQNRGGYTF

size: many
V: TRBV5-1
D: -
J: TRBJ2-1
DNA: TGCGCCAGCAGCTTGGTGAGGGCGGGTGAGCAGTTCTTC
CDR3: CASSLVRAGEQFF

size: few
V: TRBV18
D: TRBD2
J: TRBJ2-5
DNA: TGTGCCAGCTCACCGGAGACTAGCGGAGAAGAGGAGACCCAGTACTTC
CDR3: CASSPETSGEEETQYF

size: -
V: TRBV11-2
D: -
J: TRBJ2-3
DNA: TGTGCCAGCAGCCAACGACTATCAACAGATACGCAGTATTTT
CDR3: CASSQRLSTDTQYF

size: few
V: TRBV28
D: -
J: TRBJ2-7
DNA: TGTGCCAGCAGTTTCCCCGGGTCTGCCTACGAGCAGTACTTC
CDR3: CASSFPGSAYEQYF

size: few
V: TRBV4-1
D: TRBD2
J: TRBJ2-4
DNA: TGCGCCAGCAGCCAAGATATAACGGCTAGCGGGAGTGTTGGGGCAAGTAACATTCAGTACTTC
CDR3: CASSQDITASGSVGASNIQYF

size: -
V: TRBV20-1
D: -
J: TRBJ2-7
DNA: TGCAGTGCTAGAGATGGGGTCCGGGAGTCAGAGCAGTACTTC
CDR3: CSARDGVRESEQYF